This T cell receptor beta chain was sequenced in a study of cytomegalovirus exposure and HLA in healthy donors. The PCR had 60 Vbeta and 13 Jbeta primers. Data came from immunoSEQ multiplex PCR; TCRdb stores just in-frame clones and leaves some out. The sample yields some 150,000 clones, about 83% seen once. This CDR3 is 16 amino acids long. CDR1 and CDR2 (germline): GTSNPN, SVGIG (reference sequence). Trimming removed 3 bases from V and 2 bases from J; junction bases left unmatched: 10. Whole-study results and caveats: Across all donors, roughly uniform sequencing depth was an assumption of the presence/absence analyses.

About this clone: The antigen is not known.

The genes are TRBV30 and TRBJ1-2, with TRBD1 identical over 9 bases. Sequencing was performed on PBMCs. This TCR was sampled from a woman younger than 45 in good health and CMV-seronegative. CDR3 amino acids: CAWSALWTGENYGYTF. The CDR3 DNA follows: TGTGCCTGGAGCGCATTATGGACAGGGGAGAACTATGGCTACACCTTC.